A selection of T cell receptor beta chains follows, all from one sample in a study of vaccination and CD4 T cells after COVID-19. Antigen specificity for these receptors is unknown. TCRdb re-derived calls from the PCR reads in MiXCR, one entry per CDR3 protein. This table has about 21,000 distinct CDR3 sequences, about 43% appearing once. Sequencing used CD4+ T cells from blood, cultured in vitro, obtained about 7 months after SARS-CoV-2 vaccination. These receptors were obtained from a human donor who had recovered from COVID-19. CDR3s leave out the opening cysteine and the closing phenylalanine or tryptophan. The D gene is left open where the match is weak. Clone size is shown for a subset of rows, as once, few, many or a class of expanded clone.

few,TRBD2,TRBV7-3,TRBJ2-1,ASSPTSGRGNEQF
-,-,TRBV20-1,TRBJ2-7,SASLRSRDDEQY
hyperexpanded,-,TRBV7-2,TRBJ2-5,ASSLSLGETQY
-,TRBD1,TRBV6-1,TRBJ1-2,ASSLNQGAGYGYT
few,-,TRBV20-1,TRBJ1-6,SARDLDRVWNSPLH
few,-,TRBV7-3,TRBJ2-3,ASSLGHQLGLDTQY
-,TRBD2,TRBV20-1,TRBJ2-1,SAQRLASGILNEQF
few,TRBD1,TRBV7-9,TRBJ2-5,ASSLTPGQGAETQY
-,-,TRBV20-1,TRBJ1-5,SAWTYSNQPQH
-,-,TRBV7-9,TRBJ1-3,ASSPGRTGNTIY
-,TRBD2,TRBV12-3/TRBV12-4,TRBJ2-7,ASSAHQLAGGHEQY
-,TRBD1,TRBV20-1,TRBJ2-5,SAPRQGQTQY
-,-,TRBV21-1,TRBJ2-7,ASSKLRHFTYEQY
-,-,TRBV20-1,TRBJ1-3,SAESSSGNTIY